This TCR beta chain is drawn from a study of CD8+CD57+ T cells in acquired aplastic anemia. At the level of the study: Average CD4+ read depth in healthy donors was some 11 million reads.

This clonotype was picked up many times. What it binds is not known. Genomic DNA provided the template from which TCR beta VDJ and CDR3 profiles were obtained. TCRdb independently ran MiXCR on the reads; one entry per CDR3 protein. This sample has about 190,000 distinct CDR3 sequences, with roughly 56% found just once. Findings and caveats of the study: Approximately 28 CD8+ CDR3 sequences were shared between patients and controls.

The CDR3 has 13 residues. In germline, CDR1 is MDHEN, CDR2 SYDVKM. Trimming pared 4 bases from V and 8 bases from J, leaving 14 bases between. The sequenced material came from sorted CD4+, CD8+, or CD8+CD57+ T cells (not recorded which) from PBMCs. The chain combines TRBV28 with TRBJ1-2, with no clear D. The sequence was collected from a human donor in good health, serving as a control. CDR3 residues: CASSSREGGGYTF. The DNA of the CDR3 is TGTGCCAGCAGTTCCCGGGAGGGTGGGGGCTACACCTTC.